Here is one T cell receptor (beta chain) with its context. This sample was included in a study of blood T cell repertoires in COVID-19. As for the study in general: Samples taken during acute and convalescent COVID-19 were collected in the United States, Italy and Spain. PBMCs, B-cell-depleted T cells, or T cells provided the cDNA or gDNA that made up the material.

The CDR3 consists of 14 residues. Germline assignment: CDR1 SGHRS and CDR2 YFSETQ. J was trimmed by 2 bases and V by 2 bases; bases with no gene match: 3. As handled by the study authors: Amplification of reference gene primers was used by the study to estimate nucleated cell counts. TCRdb's table, derived via immunoSEQ multiplex PCR, lists solely in-frame clones and lacks some. The V and J calls and the clone size are those of that table, but D and trimming were determined from the DNA. The profile shows tens of thousands of clones, roughly 90% of them singletons. Patients at the Seattle site were enrolled during active infection and followed longitudinally.

The specimen was peripheral blood. V gene TRBV5-1 combines with J gene TRBJ2-7, with 8 bases that match TRBD2. The source of this sequence is an elderly woman with COVID-19, enrolled during active disease. Here the CDR3 DNA reads TGCGCCAGCAGCTTCAGTAGCGGGACCTACGAGCAGTACTTC. Residues: CASSFSSGTYEQYF.